Each of the 23 T cell receptor beta chains below was sequenced from the same sample in a study of T cell responses to AZD1222 COVID-19 vaccine. Produced via immunoSEQ multiplex PCR; TCRdb's table is partial and in-frame only. The repertoire holds about 140,000 clones, with under 95% as singletons. Sequenced here: peripheral blood, sampled 28 days after the second dose of the MenACWY control vaccine. The receptors derive from an adult who received the MenACWY meningococcal vaccine as a control.

The chain recombines TRBV19 with TRBJ2-5; 7 bases agree with TRBD2. V was clipped by 5 bases and J by 3 bases; unmatched bases: 0. Germline CDR1 and CDR2: LNHDA and SQIVND (reference sequence). CDR3 length equals 12 residues. CDR3 in DNA: TGTGCCAGTAGTCGGGGGGAAGAGACCCAGTACTTC. Translation: CASSRGEETQYF. Together with reference TRBV19 and TRBJ2-5, the CDR3 gives the full variable domain: DGGITQSPKYLFRKEGQNVTLSCEQNLNHDAMYWYRQDPGQGLRLIYYSQIVNDFQKGDIAEGYSVSREKKESFPLTVTSAQKNPTAFYLCASSRGEETQYFGPGTRLLVL.

CDR3 in DNA: TGTGCCAGCAGCATCAGACAGAACACCGGGGAGCTGTTTTTT. Translated, it gives CASSIRQNTGELFF. The chain couples TRBV11-3 to TRBJ2-2, with unresolved D. The CDR3 is 14 amino acids. Looked up from germline, CDR1 is SGHNT and CDR2 is YENEEA. V was trimmed by 5 bases and J by 1 base, leaving 8 bases between them.

This clone was found a few times. The J gene is TRBJ1-1, the V gene TRBV11-1, with D perhaps TRBD1 (5 bases). Trimming shortened V by 1 base and J by 6 bases, and 15 bases separated the two germline ends. This CDR3 is 15 amino acids long. The germline V gene has CDR1 SGHAT and CDR2 FQDESV (reference sequence). The CDR3 spells CASSLGGDGEPEAFF. CDR3 DNA: TGTGCCAGCAGCTTAGGGGGGGATGGTGAGCCTGAAGCTTTCTTT.

The rearrangement links TRBV5-4 to TRBJ2-7, with 7 positions matching TRBD1. Germline V gene lookup returns CDR1 SGHNT and CDR2 YYREEE (reference sequence). The CDR3 sequence is 15 residues long. Trimming removed 4 bases from V and 0 bases from J; junction bases left unmatched: 7. This chain's CDR3 is CASSPGTASSYEQYF. The CDR3 DNA reads as TGTGCCAGCAGCCCCGGGACAGCTAGCTCCTACGAGCAGTACTTC.

The chain uses TRBV30 and TRBJ1-2; D unclear. This CDR3 has 15 amino acids. The germline gives CDR1 GTSNPN, CDR2 SVGIG (reference sequence). The V end lost 1 base, the J end lost 0 bases, and 12 bases lay between the germline ends. Here the CDR3 DNA reads TGTGCCTGGAGTGGGAGGGTCGAAACTAACTATGGCTACACCTTC. It encodes CAWSGRVETNYGYTF.

This chain uses TRBV18 with TRBJ2-1; D gene uncertain. Germline loops: CDR1 KGHSH, CDR2 LQKENI. Trimming pared 5 bases from V and 5 bases from J, leaving 16 bases between. The CDR3 is 15 residues long. The CDR3 nucleotides read TGTGCCAGCTCAGCCGAGACTTTTAGGGACAATGAGCAGTTCTTC. The encoded protein is CASSAETFRDNEQFF. Complete variable domain (other parts from reference TRBV18 and TRBJ2-1): NAGVMQNPRHLVRRRGQEARLRCSPMKGHSHVYWYRQLPEEGLKFMVYLQKENIIDESGMPKERFSAEFPKEGPSILRIQQVVRGDSAAYFCASSAETFRDNEQFFGPGTRLTVL.

The rearrangement uses TRBV7-2 and TRBJ2-7; unclear D gene. CDR1 is SGHTA, CDR2 FQGNSA, per germline. Trimming pared 1 base from V and 7 bases from J, leaving 14 bases between. The CDR3 length is 14 residues. The CDR3 DNA sequence: TGTGCCAGCAGCTTAGGAGACTCCCTCGGGGAGCAGTACTTC. It specifies CASSLGDSLGEQYF. Drawing the rest from reference TRBV7-2 and TRBJ2-7, the complete variable domain is GAGVSQSPSNKVTEKGKDVELRCDPISGHTALYWYRQSLGQGLEFLIYFQGNSAPDKSGLPSDRFSAERTGGSVSTLTIQRTQQEDSAVYLCASSLGDSLGEQYFGPGTRLTVT.

The chain recombines TRBV10-3 with TRBJ1-5; perhaps TRBD1 as D (5 bases). CDR3 length: 16 amino acids. The V gene's germline CDR1 is ENHRY and CDR2 SYGVKD. The V and J ends lost 0 bases and 1 base respectively, with 10 bases between them. The CDR3 spells CAISESPGTSNQPQHF. For the CDR3, the DNA is TGTGCCATCAGTGAGTCCCCAGGGACCAGCAATCAGCCCCAGCATTTT.

The V and J genes are TRBV18 and TRBJ2-3, with 12 nucleotides matching TRBD2. From germline, CDR1 is KGHSH and CDR2 LQKENI. There are 17 residues in the CDR3. The V segment lost 1 base and the J segment 6 bases; nucleotides outside the gene matches: 8. DNA of the CDR3: TGTGCCAGCTCACCACTCGCTAGCGGGGGGGCCGGGGATACGCAGTATTTT. Translation gives CASSPLASGGAGDTQYF.

V and J are TRBV4-3 and TRBJ1-5; the D is unclear. The germline V and J ends were trimmed by 0 bases and 2 bases, with 8 bases remaining between them. Germline V lookup: CDR1 LGHNA, CDR2 YSLEER. There are 15 residues in the CDR3. The CDR3 protein is CASSQDSQGNQPQHF. The CDR3 nucleotides read TGCGCCAGCAGCCAAGACAGTCAGGGCAATCAGCCCCAGCATTTT.

V is TRBV9 and J is TRBJ1-6; TRBD1 aligns across 9 bases. This CDR3 has 15 amino acids. CDR1 is SGDLS, CDR2 YYNGEE, per germline. V shed 2 bases, J shed 10 bases, and the junction held 7 bases outside the gene matches. The CDR3 DNA sequence: TGTGCCAGCAGCGTGGGGAACAGGGGGCACTCACCCCTCCACTTT. Translated: CASSVGNRGHSPLHF.

The gene calls are TRBV9 and TRBJ1-1, with TRBD1 as a possible D gene (6 bases). Germline loops: CDR1 SGDLS, CDR2 YYNGEE. There are 14 residues in the CDR3. V was trimmed by 4 bases and J by 1 base, leaving 11 bases between them. CDR3 region: CASSFGQTNTEAFF. The CDR3 DNA follows: TGTGCCAGCAGCTTCGGACAGACGAACACTGAAGCTTTCTTT.

The chain is built from TRBV27 and TRBJ1-6; D perhaps matches TRBD1 (5 bases). There are 15 residues in the CDR3. With 0 bases removed from V and 7 bases from J, the gap between germline ends came to 10 bases. The germline gives CDR1 MNHEY, CDR2 SMNVEV (reference sequence). The CDR3 region has the DNA TGTGCCAGCAGTTTATCTGCAGGGCTAAATTCACCCCTCCACTTT. Translating gives CASSLSAGLNSPLHF.

The rearrangement uses TRBV5-1 and TRBJ2-2; 8 positions match TRBD2. In germline, CDR1 is SGHRS, CDR2 YFSETQ. The length of the CDR3 is 16 residues. Trimming took 0 bases from V and 5 from J; bases not matched to a gene: 6. CDR3 coding DNA: TGCGCCAGCAGCTTGGAACGGGGGGGCCTTACCGGGGAGCTGTTTTTT. Translating gives CASSLERGGLTGELFF.

This chain links TRBV11-2 with TRBJ2-6; 9 bases align to TRBD1. J lost 1 base, V lost 5 bases, and 6 bases had no gene match. The germline V gene encodes CDR1 SGHAT and CDR2 FQNNGV. The CDR3 totals 17 residues. The CDR3 sequence: CASSRGQGWSGANVLTF. The CDR3 coding sequence is TGTGCCAGCAGCCGGGGACAGGGCTGGTCTGGGGCCAACGTCCTGACTTTC.

This clone turned up a few times. The rearrangement uses TRBV25-1 and TRBJ2-7; D is undetermined. The CDR3 is made up of 14 amino acids. The germline V gene encodes CDR1 MGHDK and CDR2 SYGVNS. Trimming took 1 base from V and 3 from J, leaving 10 bases between them. The CDR3 reads CASSESSGIYEQYF. CDR3 bases: TGTGCCAGCAGTGAATCGTCGGGCATCTACGAGCAGTACTTC.

This clone came up a few times. The chain links TRBV11-3 to TRBJ2-7; no reliable D call. The CDR3 is made up of 13 amino acids. V was clipped by 1 base and J by 7 bases, with 11 bases between them. Germline CDR1 reads SGHNT; CDR2 reads YENEEA. The CDR3 nucleotides are TGTGCCAGCAGCTTAGGCTTCAACCGAGAGCAGTACTTC. Its translation: CASSLGFNREQYF.

V is TRBV7-9 and J is TRBJ1-5; TRBD1 might be the D (5 bases). There are 15 residues in the CDR3. Germline CDR1 reads SEHNR; CDR2 reads FQNEAQ (reference sequence). The V end was cut by 5 bases, the J end by 1 base, with 12 bases between. Here the CDR3 reads CASSPGLDSNQPQHF. In DNA form, the CDR3 reads TGTGCCAGCAGCCCGGGACTAGACAGCAATCAGCCCCAGCATTTT.

The chain joins TRBV18 to TRBJ2-2, with D possibly matching TRBD1 (5 bases). CDR1 and CDR2 from the germline V gene are KGHSH and LQKENI. V dropped 3 bases and J dropped 4 bases, with 12 bases sitting between them. This CDR3 comprises 15 residues. CDR3 loop: CASSPAQGGTGELFF. CDR3 DNA sequence: TGTGCCAGCTCACCTGCCCAGGGTGGCACCGGGGAGCTGTTTTTT. Full variable domain (remainder filled in from reference TRBV18 and TRBJ2-2): NAGVMQNPRHLVRRRGQEARLRCSPMKGHSHVYWYRQLPEEGLKFMVYLQKENIIDESGMPKERFSAEFPKEGPSILRIQQVVRGDSAAYFCASSPAQGGTGELFFGEGSRLTVL.

The gene calls are TRBV28 and TRBJ1-5; TRBD1 is a possible D gene (6 bases). This CDR3 contains 18 residues. V shed 0 bases and J shed 0 bases, with 15 bases lying between them. The germline CDR1 and CDR2 sequences are MDHEN and SYDVKM. The CDR3 nucleotides read TGTGCCAGCAGTTTATGGGCGACAGGACCCTATAGCAATCAGCCCCAGCATTTT. It translates to CASSLWATGPYSNQPQHF.

For the CDR3, the DNA is TGTGCCAGCAGTTCATGGGGACAGAGTGCACCCCTCCACTTT. Translated: CASSSWGQSAPLHF. The chain is built from TRBV6-2 or TRBV6-3 and TRBJ1-6; 7 nucleotides line up with TRBD1. V was pared by 4 bases and J by 11 bases, with 8 bases of the junction left unmatched. The length of the CDR3 is 14 residues. Germline CDR1 is MNHEY and CDR2 is SVGEGT.

The chain has TRBV11-2 and TRBJ2-1, with TRBD1 matching 10 bases. V lost 5 bases, J lost 7 bases, and 8 bases stayed unmatched. Germline V gene data show CDR1 as SGHAT and CDR2 as FQNNGV. The CDR3 sequence is 15 residues long. The DNA for the CDR3 is TGTGCCAGCAGCACCCGACAGGGGGCACAGAATGAGCAGTTCTTC. It encodes CASSTRQGAQNEQFF.

The sample holds one count of this clone. This chain links TRBV27 with TRBJ1-1; D is ambiguous. Germline lookup yields CDR1 MNHEY and CDR2 SMNVEV (reference sequence). The V gene lost 5 bases and the J gene lost 1 base, with 8 bases spanning the gap. The length of the CDR3 is 13 residues. In DNA form, the CDR3 reads TGTGCCAGCAGTCAGAGTACGAACACTGAAGCTTTCTTT. It yields the protein CASSQSTNTEAFF.